The 26 T cell receptor beta chains in this list originate from one sample, sequenced in a study of T cell changes during pregnancy in multiple sclerosis. Only in-frame clones appear in the TCRdb table, and some are missing; sequencing was by immunoSEQ multiplex PCR. The sample records some 38,000 clones, 90% to 95% being singletons. This sample comprised CD4+ T cells from peripheral blood mononuclear cells, obtained in the second trimester of pregnancy. These receptors all stem from a female donor in good health, enrolled as a control in a pregnancy study.

The chain joins TRBV6-5 to TRBJ2-1; 10 bases fit TRBD1. Trimming removed 5 bases from V and 7 bases from J; junction bases left unmatched: 8. The CDR3 is 15 residues long. Germline-derived CDR1 and CDR2 are MNHEY and SVGAGI. CDR3: CASSVRQGARNEQFF. The DNA for the CDR3 is TGTGCCAGCAGTGTCCGACAGGGGGCTCGGAATGAGCAGTTCTTC.

The gene calls are TRBV27 and TRBJ1-5; 9 positions agree with TRBD1. CDR1 is MNHEY and CDR2 is SMNVEV in the germline V gene (reference sequence). J lost 0 bases, V lost 5 bases, and 11 bases had no gene match. The CDR3 runs 18 residues. Here the CDR3 DNA reads TGTGCCAGCAGTAGGGGCTTCCGGGACAGGGCTAGCAATCAGCCCCAGCATTTT. Translating it yields CASSRGFRDRASNQPQHF.

This chain connects TRBV19 to TRBJ2-7; perhaps TRBD2 as D (5 bases). CDR3 length equals 16 residues. Trimming cost V 5 bases and J 1 base, with 18 bases left between them. Germline V gene lookup returns CDR1 LNHDA and CDR2 SQIVND (reference sequence). The CDR3 bases are TGTGCCAGTAGTGCCCCCAGGCAGCCGGGGTCCTACGAGCAGTACTTC. It translates to CASSAPRQPGSYEQYF.

The V gene is TRBV11-1, the J gene TRBJ2-7, with D maybe TRBD2 (6 bases). The CDR3 consists of 15 residues. Trimming stripped 3 bases from V and 5 bases from J, with 17 bases between. Germline V CDR1 and CDR2: SGHAT, FQDESV (reference sequence). The CDR3 region is CASSLTPSGVDEQYF. The CDR3 nucleotides are TGTGCCAGCAGCTTGACCCCTTCGGGGGTGGACGAGCAGTACTTC. Drawing the rest from reference TRBV11-1 and TRBJ2-7, the complete variable domain is EAEVAQSPRYKITEKSQAVAFWCDPISGHATLYWYRQILGQGPELLVQFQDESVVDDSQLPKDRFSAERLKGVDSTLKIQPAELGDSAMYLCASSLTPSGVDEQYFGPGTRLTVT.

This chain uses TRBV18 with TRBJ2-3; D is possibly TRBD2 (5 bases). CDR1 KGHSH and CDR2 LQKENI come from the germline V gene. This CDR3 is built from 17 residues. V lost 6 bases to trimming and J lost 4 bases, with 23 bases between them. In DNA, the CDR3 is TGTGCCAGCTCCATCTTACCCGGGGTTGGAGCCGCAGATACGCAGTATTTT. Translated, it gives CASSILPGVGAADTQYF.

The V and J genes are TRBV7-2 and TRBJ2-3; TRBD1 agrees at 9 bases. Germline loops: CDR1 SGHTA, CDR2 FQGNSA. CDR3 length equals 15 residues. V gave up 6 bases and J gave up 1 base; unmatched junction bases: 5. CDR3 residues: CASSFGTGRTDTQYF. CDR3 sequence (DNA): TGTGCCAGCAGTTTTGGGACAGGGCGCACAGATACGCAGTATTTT.

The chain couples TRBV5-6 to TRBJ1-3; D not resolved. Germline V gene sequence: CDR1 SGHDT, CDR2 YYEEEE. V shed 2 bases and J shed 0 bases, with 9 bases lying between them. CDR3 length: 15 residues. DNA of the CDR3: TGTGCCAGCAGCTTTAGGAGCCGCTCTGGAAACACCATATATTTT. Protein: CASSFRSRSGNTIYF.

The chain uses TRBV14 and TRBJ1-1; D unresolved. The CDR3 extends over 13 amino acids. In germline, CDR1 is SGHDN, CDR2 FVKESK. V lost 1 base, J lost 5 bases, and 8 bases lay in between. The CDR3 DNA sequence: TGTGCCAGCAGCCAAGGAGTAATGACTGAAGCTTTCTTT. Amino acids: CASSQGVMTEAFF.

The CDR3 here is CASSSREDYGYTF. CDR3 bases: TGTGCCAGCTCATCCAGGGAGGACTATGGCTACACCTTC. V is TRBV18 and J is TRBJ1-2, with a tentative D call TRBD1 (5 bases). The germline V gene encodes CDR1 KGHSH and CDR2 LQKENI. This CDR3 comprises 13 residues. Trimming took 5 bases from V and 3 from J, leaving 10 bases between them.

This clone showed up just once. This CDR3 is CASSPRLNQPQHF. CDR3 DNA sequence: TGTGCCAGCAGTCCCCGTTTGAATCAGCCCCAGCATTTT. The chain joins TRBV27 to TRBJ1-5; D gene uncertain. Germline V gives CDR1 MNHEY, CDR2 SMNVEV (reference sequence). V lost 5 bases, J lost 4 bases, and 9 bases lay in between. The CDR3 contains 13 residues.

V gene TRBV29-1 combines with J gene TRBJ1-3, with D possibly being TRBD1 (5 bases). Deletions cut 7 bases from V and 6 bases from J, with 13 bases between. The germline CDR1 and CDR2 sequences are SQVTM and ANQGSEA. This CDR3 is 12 amino acids long. The DNA for the CDR3 is TGCAGCGCGGCGGGGACTCTAAACACCATATATTTT. Translating gives CSAAGTLNTIYF.

This chain connects TRBV14 to TRBJ2-3, with D perhaps TRBD2 (7 bases). CDR1 SGHDN and CDR2 FVKESK come from the germline V gene. The CDR3 runs to 14 residues. V was trimmed by 4 bases and J by 4 bases, leaving 12 bases between them. The CDR3 is CASSRGGPPDTQYF. In DNA, the CDR3 is TGTGCCAGCAGCCGGGGGGGGCCCCCAGATACGCAGTATTTT.

As to this clone: The junction departs from the called germline gene at one end, perhaps through a read error. This sequence joins TRBV7-7 and TRBJ2-1; 8 bases are a match to TRBD2. The V gene's germline CDR1 is SSHAT and CDR2 FNYEAQ (reference sequence). This CDR3 comprises 15 residues. The CDR3 DNA sequence: TGTGCTAGCAGCTTAGTTCCGGGGGGGCCTCATGAGCAGTTCTTC. It translates to CASSLVPGGPHEQFF.

V usage is TRBV7-8 and J usage is TRBJ2-7, with TRBD1 matching 7 bases. Germline V gene sequence: CDR1 SGHVS, CDR2 FQNEAQ. V shed 3 bases and J 3 bases; nucleotides not matched to a gene: 5. The CDR3 covers 14 residues. The CDR3 coding sequence is TGTGCCAGCAGCTTTGGGGGACAGAGCTACGAGCAGTACTTC. Its protein is CASSFGGQSYEQYF.

CDR3 nucleotides: TGTGCCAGTCAGACCTCGGACAGGCCTAATCAGCCCCAGCATTTT. Translated: CASQTSDRPNQPQHF. The V and J genes are TRBV25-1 and TRBJ1-5; 7 bases are a match to TRBD1. The CDR3 loop spans 15 amino acids. J gave up 4 bases and V 9 bases, and 12 bases lay outside the gene matches. Germline CDR1 MGHDK, CDR2 SYGVNS.

This chain links TRBV6-5 with TRBJ2-3; 8 bases align to TRBD1. This CDR3 comprises 13 residues. From germline, CDR1 is MNHEY and CDR2 SVGAGI. V gave up 2 bases and J gave up 8 bases; unmatched junction bases: 3. For the CDR3, the DNA is TGTGCCAGCAGTTACGAACAGGGGGGTACGCAGTATTTT. Translated: CASSYEQGGTQYF.

The chain links TRBV19 to TRBJ2-5, with 8 bases lining up with TRBD1. The V segment lost 3 bases and the J segment 4 bases; nucleotides outside the gene matches: 4. The CDR3 contains 14 residues. Germline V CDR1 and CDR2: LNHDA, SQIVND (reference sequence). The CDR3 is CASSMAQGAETQYF. The CDR3 nucleotides are TGTGCCAGTAGTATGGCGCAGGGGGCAGAGACCCAGTACTTC.

The rearrangement uses TRBV6-6 and TRBJ1-1; D possibly corresponds to TRBD1 (5 bases). This CDR3 is 15 amino acids long. Germline CDR1 is MNHNY and CDR2 is SVGAGI (reference sequence). The V gene lost 0 bases and the J gene lost 1 base, with 9 bases spanning the gap. Here the CDR3 reads CASSYSQGSNTEAFF. Here the CDR3 DNA reads TGTGCCAGCAGTTACTCGCAGGGTTCGAACACTGAAGCTTTCTTT.

A remark on this clone: The sample holds other DNA sequences that translate to the same CDR3. V usage is TRBV19 and J usage is TRBJ1-2, with 9 bases identical to TRBD1. After removal of 4 bases from V and 6 bases from J, the junction contained 3 bases not matched to a gene. This CDR3 is 13 amino acids long. Germline CDR1 is LNHDA and CDR2 is SQIVND (reference sequence). CDR3 residues: CASSRGQGHGYTF. The CDR3, as DNA: TGTGCCAGTAGTAGAGGACAGGGGCATGGCTACACCTTC.

The CDR3 sequence is CASSQVLFLETQYF. The CDR3 bases are TGCGCCAGCAGCCAAGTCCTCTTCTTAGAGACCCAGTACTTC. The chain employs TRBV4-1 and TRBJ2-5; no definite D call. The germline CDR1 and CDR2 sequences are MGHRA and YSYEKL. There are 14 residues in the CDR3. The V end was cut by 1 base, the J end by 4 bases, with 10 bases between.

V is TRBV2 and J is TRBJ1-1; D is perhaps TRBD1 (6 bases). This CDR3 contains 14 residues. V was clipped by 5 bases and J by 9 bases, with 19 bases between them. Germline V gene lookup returns CDR1 SNHLY and CDR2 FYNNEI. As DNA, the CDR3 is TGTGCCAGCAGTCCCCAACCCGGGACACAGAAAGCTTTCTTT. Translated, it gives CASSPQPGTQKAFF. Together with reference TRBV2 and TRBJ1-1, the CDR3 gives the full variable domain: EPEVTQTPSHQVTQMGQEVILRCVPISNHLYFYWYRQILGQKVEFLVSFYNNEISEKSEIFDDQFSVERPDGSNFTLKIRSTKLEDSAMYFCASSPQPGTQKAFFGQGTRLTVV.

The chain recombines TRBV11-2 with TRBJ1-1, with D possibly TRBD1 on 5 matching bases. Trimming removed 5 bases from V and 1 base from J, with 14 bases in between. The CDR3 is 15 residues long. In germline, CDR1 is SGHAT, CDR2 FQNNGV. The DNA for the CDR3 is TGTGCCAGCAGCACCCGACAGACCCCGAACACTGAAGCTTTCTTT. Its translation is CASSTRQTPNTEAFF.

The genes are TRBV29-1 and TRBJ1-2; 9 bases are a match to TRBD1. The V gene end was trimmed by 4 bases and the J gene end by 4 bases; junction bases not matched to a gene: 4. Germline V gene data show CDR1 as SQVTM and CDR2 as ANQGSEA. CDR3 length: 13 amino acids. CDR3 sequence (DNA): TGCAGCGTTGTAGGGACAGGGCTCTATGGCTACACCTTC. The encoded protein is CSVVGTGLYGYTF.

V gene TRBV19 combines with J gene TRBJ2-7, with 11 bases that match TRBD2. CDR1 is LNHDA, CDR2 SQIVND, per germline (reference sequence). The CDR3 loop spans 15 amino acids. Trimming at V came to 6 bases and at J to 3 bases, leaving 7 bases not matched to a gene. In nucleotides, the CDR3 is TGTGCCAGTAGCGGTCTAGCGGGGGGCCGCTACGAGCAGTACTTC. It yields the protein CASSGLAGGRYEQYF.

The chain joins TRBV7-2 to TRBJ2-2; D perhaps matches TRBD2 (5 bases). This CDR3 spans 15 amino acids. From germline, CDR1 is SGHTA and CDR2 FQGNSA. Trimming left V 3 bases short and J 3 bases short, with 11 bases between. The CDR3: CASSFGESDTGELFF. The CDR3 bases are TGTGCCAGCAGCTTCGGGGAGAGTGACACCGGGGAGCTGTTTTTT.

V is TRBV28 and J is TRBJ2-1; TRBD2 agrees at 8 bases. After removal of 5 bases from V and 5 bases from J, the junction contained 11 bases not matched to a gene. The CDR3 covers 16 residues. Germline V gene data show CDR1 as MDHEN and CDR2 as SYDVKM. CDR3 DNA sequence: TGTGCCAGCAGTCCGCTGACTAGCGTGGGGGACAATGAGCAGTTCTTC. This translates into CASSPLTSVGDNEQFF.